These 30 T cell receptor beta chains were all obtained from the same sample, sequenced in a study of cytomegalovirus exposure and HLA in healthy donors. Amplification used 60 Vbeta primers and 13 Jbeta primers. The assay was immunoSEQ multiplex PCR, and TCRdb's table has in-frame clones only and misses some. The sample table includes tens of thousands of clones. Source material: PBMCs. These receptor sequences come from a young woman in good health and CMV-seronegative.

V is TRBV10-1 and J is TRBJ1-1; D gene unclear. In germline, CDR1 is WNHNN, CDR2 SYGVQD (reference sequence). This CDR3 is built from 13 residues. V lost 7 bases and J lost 1, with 10 bases in between. The CDR3 region is CASKPRRNTEAFF. The DNA of the CDR3 is TGCGCCAGCAAGCCGCGGCGGAACACTGAAGCTTTCTTT.

The V gene is TRBV5-1, the J gene TRBJ1-5; 9 nucleotides agree with TRBD1. Trimming at V came to 7 bases and at J to 1 base, leaving 6 bases not matched to a gene. CDR1 and CDR2 (germline): SGHRS, YFSETQ. This CDR3 is built from 15 residues. CDR3 amino acids: CASSRTGESNQPQHF. The CDR3 region has the DNA TGCGCCAGCTCCCGGACAGGGGAGAGCAATCAGCCCCAGCATTTT.

The chain joins TRBV4-1 to TRBJ1-2, with a weak D call TRBD1 (6 bases). The CDR3 contains 12 residues. Trimming took 4 bases from V and 12 from J, leaving 15 bases between them. Germline-derived CDR1 and CDR2 are MGHRA and YSYEKL. CDR3 sequence reads: CASSLYRAGDTF. The CDR3 bases are TGCGCCAGCAGCCTTTACAGGGCGGGGGACACCTTC.

This chain links TRBV18 with TRBJ2-7; maybe TRBD2 (6 bases). The CDR3 runs 14 residues. Trimming took 2 bases from V and 1 from J, leaving 9 bases between them. CDR1 is KGHSH, CDR2 LQKENI, per germline. The CDR3 loop is CASSPFGRSYEQYF. DNA for the CDR3: TGTGCCAGCTCACCATTCGGGAGATCCTACGAGCAGTACTTC. The variable domain in full, completed from reference TRBV18 and TRBJ2-7, reads NAGVMQNPRHLVRRRGQEARLRCSPMKGHSHVYWYRQLPEEGLKFMVYLQKENIIDESGMPKERFSAEFPKEGPSILRIQQVVRGDSAAYFCASSPFGRSYEQYFGPGTRLTVT.

CDR3 bases: TGCGCCAGCAGCTTTGTGGGAGCAGATGGCTACACCTTC. Residues: CASSFVGADGYTF. The chain carries TRBV5-1 and TRBJ1-2, with D unresolved. V lost 2 bases to trimming and J lost 6 bases, with 11 bases between them. Germline lookup yields CDR1 SGHRS and CDR2 YFSETQ. The length of the CDR3 is 13 residues.

The V call is TRBV5-6, the J call TRBJ2-1; TRBD2 matches at 8 bases. This CDR3 has 14 residues. V was pared by 1 base and J by 6 bases, with 3 bases of the junction left unmatched. Germline V CDR1 and CDR2: SGHDT, YYEEEE. CDR3 bases: TGTGCCAGCAGCTTGCGGGGGGGCGTCAATGAGCAGTTCTTC. Its translation is CASSLRGGVNEQFF.

The genes are TRBV6-1 and TRBJ2-3; D may be TRBD1 (5 bases). Germline CDR1 and CDR2: MNHNS and SASEGT. Trimming removed 5 bases from V and 3 bases from J, with 15 bases in between. This CDR3 is built from 15 residues. CDR3 sequence (DNA): TGTGCCAGCAGTAAGTCCGGCAGGGAAACAGATACGCAGTATTTT. Translation gives CASSKSGRETDTQYF.

This chain uses TRBV5-1 with TRBJ1-2; TRBD1 matches 7 bases. CDR3 length: 13 amino acids. CDR1 is SGHRS and CDR2 is YFSETQ in the germline V gene. V shed 4 bases, J shed 6 bases, and the junction held 6 bases outside the gene matches. The CDR3 DNA is TGCGCCAGCAGCCAAGGGACAGTGGATGGCTACACCTTC. It translates to CASSQGTVDGYTF.

The V and J genes are TRBV5-6 and TRBJ2-1; D is unresolved. The V gene lost 2 bases and the J gene lost 7 bases, with 4 bases spanning the gap. Germline-derived CDR1 and CDR2 are SGHDT and YYEEEE. This CDR3 region has 11 residues. In DNA, the CDR3 is TGTGCCAGCAGCTTTTCGAATGAGCAGTTCTTC. Its translation: CASSFSNEQFF.

The J gene is TRBJ1-1, the V gene TRBV5-1; D unclear. V was shortened by 0 bases and J by 4 bases, with 13 bases between the two germline ends. The CDR3 length is 15 residues. CDR1 is SGHRS, CDR2 YFSETQ, per germline. CDR3 nucleotide sequence: TGCGCCAGCAGCTTGGTTCTACGGGAGGGCACTGAAGCTTTCTTT. It is translated as CASSLVLREGTEAFF.

CDR3 sequence reads: CASSLGHTDQISPLHF. The CDR3 DNA is TGCGCCAGCAGCTTGGGACACACGGATCAGATTTCACCCCTCCACTTT. The J gene is TRBJ1-6, the V gene TRBV5-1, with D uncertain. V was shortened by 0 bases and J by 9 bases, with 16 bases between the two germline ends. The germline V gene encodes CDR1 SGHRS and CDR2 YFSETQ. The CDR3 totals 16 residues.

The chain has TRBV5-1 and TRBJ2-1, with TRBD2 matching over 9 bases. Per the germline V gene, CDR1 is SGHRS and CDR2 is YFSETQ. Trimming cost V 0 bases and J 5 bases; bases outside gene matches: 15. This CDR3 is 19 amino acids long. The CDR3 sequence is CASSLAIGRSSGTDNEQFF. In DNA, the CDR3 is TGCGCCAGCAGCTTGGCAATTGGTAGGTCTAGCGGGACCGACAATGAGCAGTTCTTC.

V is TRBV5-1 and J is TRBJ2-2; 12 bases are shared with TRBD2. This CDR3 region has 16 residues. Germline V gene data show CDR1 as SGHRS and CDR2 as YFSETQ. The V segment lost 1 base and the J segment 5 bases; nucleotides outside the gene matches: 3. The CDR3 region is CASSLSLAGGTGELFF. The CDR3, as DNA: TGCGCCAGCAGCTTGAGCCTAGCGGGAGGGACCGGGGAGCTGTTTTTT. Using reference TRBV5-1 and TRBJ2-2 for the parts outside the CDR3, the full variable domain is KAGVTQTPRYLIKTRGQQVTLSCSPISGHRSVSWYQQTPGQGLQFLFEYFSETQRNKGNFPGRFSGRQFSNSRSEMNVSTLELGDSALYLCASSLSLAGGTGELFFGEGSRLTVL.

The chain recombines TRBV7-6 with TRBJ1-1; no clear D. The CDR3 has 14 amino acids. V was clipped by 4 bases and J by 3 bases, with 12 bases between them. Germline loops: CDR1 SGHVS, CDR2 FNYEAQ. CDR3 sequence: CASSSLVRDTEAFF. In DNA form, the CDR3 reads TGTGCCAGCAGCTCCCTGGTCCGGGACACTGAAGCTTTCTTT.

The chain uses TRBV18 and TRBJ1-5, with D tentatively TRBD1 (5 bases). V was cut by 3 bases and J by 6 bases, with 15 bases left in between. Germline V CDR1 and CDR2: KGHSH, LQKENI. The CDR3 runs 15 residues. CDR3 region: CASSPGAGQLQPQHF. CDR3 DNA: TGTGCCAGCTCACCTGGAGCGGGGCAGCTTCAGCCCCAGCATTTT.

The rearrangement uses TRBV5-5 and TRBJ2-1, with 9 bases matching TRBD2. The J segment lost 4 bases and the V segment lost 4 bases, leaving 3 bases of the junction unmatched. This CDR3 has 14 residues. Germline V gene data show CDR1 as SGHKS and CDR2 as YYEKEE (reference sequence). CDR3: CASSISGGYNEQFF. The CDR3 nucleotides are TGTGCCAGCAGCATTAGCGGGGGATACAATGAGCAGTTCTTC.

This sequence joins TRBV2 and TRBJ2-7; D ambiguous. V lost 5 bases and J lost 3, with 8 bases in between. This CDR3 has 12 amino acids. CDR1 is SNHLY and CDR2 is FYNNEI in the germline V gene. CDR3 DNA sequence: TGTGCCAGCAGTCGCGAAAGCTACGAGCAGTACTTC. As protein: CASSRESYEQYF.

J is TRBJ1-5 and V is TRBV15, with TRBD1 matching over 7 bases. Germline CDR1 LNHNV, CDR2 YYDKDF (reference sequence). This CDR3 is 19 amino acids long. Trimming removed 1 base from V and 4 bases from J; junction bases left unmatched: 16. The DNA of the CDR3 is TGTGCCACCAGCAGAGTAAGACAGGGACTGATTTTGTGGAATCAGCCCCAGCATTTT. Translating gives CATSRVRQGLILWNQPQHF.

J is TRBJ2-3 and V is TRBV30, with a possible D match to TRBD2 (6 bases). The CDR3 length is 15 residues. The germline gives CDR1 GTSNPN, CDR2 SVGIG (reference sequence). The V gene lost 2 bases and the J gene lost 0 bases, with 12 bases spanning the gap. CDR3 in DNA: TGTGCCTGGAGTAGAGGGGACTGGAGCACAGATACGCAGTATTTT. Its translation: CAWSRGDWSTDTQYF.

This clone ranks as medium-sized in terms of frequency. The V gene is TRBV6-4, the J gene TRBJ2-7; 10 bases map to TRBD1. Germline V lookup: CDR1 MRHNA, CDR2 SNTAGT. The CDR3 is 15 amino acids. The trim removed 5 bases at V and 5 bases at J, leaving 9 bases unmatched. The chain's CDR3 is CASSPEDRGIHEQYF. The CDR3 DNA reads TGTGCCAGCAGTCCCGAGGACAGGGGGATACACGAGCAGTACTTC.

J is TRBJ1-1 and V is TRBV5-1; weak D call: TRBD1 (6 bases). The CDR3 is 15 amino acids. Germline V CDR1 and CDR2: SGHRS, YFSETQ. The ends were cut back, 4 bases at V and 7 bases at J, with 20 bases in the middle. CDR3 region: CASSATAGQRREAFF. CDR3 sequence (DNA): TGCGCCAGCAGCGCCACCGCAGGACAGCGCCGTGAAGCTTTCTTT.

The chain recombines TRBV7-9 with TRBJ2-7; 9 bases align to TRBD1. There are 19 residues in the CDR3. Per germline, CDR1 SEHNR and CDR2 FQNEAQ (reference sequence). V shed 5 bases and J 1 base; nucleotides not matched to a gene: 18. The CDR3: CASSPRTRDRVTPSYEQYF. CDR3 nucleotides: TGTGCCAGCAGCCCTAGAACCCGGGACAGGGTCACCCCTTCCTACGAGCAGTACTTC. The entire variable domain, with the rest obtained from reference TRBV7-9 and TRBJ2-7, is as follows: DTGVSQNPRHKITKRGQNVTFRCDPISEHNRLYWYRQTLGQGPEFLTYFQNEAQLEKSRLLSDRFSAERPKGSFSTLEIQRTEQGDSAMYLCASSPRTRDRVTPSYEQYFGPGTRLTVT.

The V and J genes are TRBV6-1 and TRBJ2-3; TRBD2 matches 7 bases. This CDR3 has 15 amino acids. Germline V gene sequence: CDR1 MNHNS, CDR2 SASEGT. The V gene end was trimmed by 3 bases and the J gene end by 2 bases; junction bases not matched to a gene: 5. The CDR3 loop is CASSEVGGTTDTQYF. The DNA for the CDR3 is TGTGCCAGCAGTGAGGTGGGGGGGACCACAGATACGCAGTATTTT.

As concerns this clone: This sample also contains other DNA sequences that code for the same CDR3. CDR3 sequence (DNA): TGCGCCAGCAGCCAAGATGGGTCCAGGGTTCATTCACCCCTCCACTTT. This sequence encodes CASSQDGSRVHSPLHF. The rearrangement uses TRBV4-1 and TRBJ1-6; D is possibly TRBD1 (5 bases). The V gene lost 0 bases and the J gene lost 8 bases, with 14 bases spanning the gap. This CDR3 is 16 amino acids long. The germline gives CDR1 MGHRA, CDR2 YSYEKL.

A remark on this clone: Germline and junction disagree at one end, which may indicate a read error. Other DNA sequences in the same sample also yield this CDR3. The genes are TRBV5-6 and TRBJ2-1, with D perhaps TRBD1 (8 bases). The length of the CDR3 is 15 residues. In germline, CDR1 is SGHDT, CDR2 YYEEEE. The CDR3 loop is CASRKTGQGGDEQFF. CDR3 in DNA: TGTGCCAGCAGAAAAACCGGACAGGGAGGGGATGAACAGTTCTTC.

The genes are TRBV5-8 and TRBJ1-2; weak D call: TRBD1 (5 bases). The V end lost 0 bases, the J end lost 0 bases, and 24 bases lay between the germline ends. This CDR3 is 20 amino acids long. Germline CDR1 and CDR2: SGHTS and YDEGEE. The CDR3 reads CASSLDAPTVPKMANYGYTF. The DNA of the CDR3 is TGTGCCAGCAGCTTGGACGCCCCGACAGTCCCAAAGATGGCTAACTATGGCTACACCTTC.

In regard to this clone: Other DNA variants within this sample encode the same CDR3. The J gene is TRBJ2-7, the V gene TRBV28; 9 bases are shared with TRBD1. Trimming took 9 bases from V and 4 from J; bases not matched to a gene: 16. The length of the CDR3 is 16 residues. Germline assignment: CDR1 MDHEN and CDR2 SYDVKM. The CDR3 is CASSGAGTGTFYEQYF. CDR3 nucleotides: TGTGCCAGTAGTGGAGCGGGGACAGGGACTTTTTACGAGCAGTACTTC.

V and J are TRBV29-1 and TRBJ1-2; D is possibly TRBD1 (5 bases). The CDR3 runs to 13 residues. Per germline, CDR1 SQVTM and CDR2 ANQGSEA. V lost 8 bases and J 4 bases, leaving 17 bases between the germline ends. CDR3 sequence reads: CSCGAQVGYGYTF. CDR3 in DNA: TGCAGCTGTGGGGCCCAGGTTGGCTATGGCTACACCTTC.

The chain has TRBV9 and TRBJ1-6; D perhaps matches TRBD1 (5 bases). This CDR3 has 14 residues. Germline V lookup: CDR1 SGDLS, CDR2 YYNGEE. V lost 0 bases to trimming and J lost 9 bases, with 10 bases between them. The DNA for the CDR3 is TGTGCCAGCAGCGTAGATGGGGGGTCTTCACCCCTCCACTTT. It codes for CASSVDGGSSPLHF. Full variable domain (missing parts from reference TRBV9 and TRBJ1-6): DSGVTQTPKHLITATGQRVTLRCSPRSGDLSVYWYQQSLDQGLQFLIQYYNGEERAKGNILERFSAQQFPDLHSELNLSSLELGDSALYFCASSVDGGSSPLHFGNGTRLTVT.

V usage is TRBV5-1 and J usage is TRBJ2-5, with D maybe TRBD2 (6 bases). This CDR3 region has 16 residues. Germline V CDR1 and CDR2: SGHRS, YFSETQ. With 4 bases removed from V and 8 bases from J, the gap between germline ends came to 24 bases. Here the CDR3 reads CASSQVSPGARKTQYF. The CDR3 DNA sequence: TGCGCCAGCAGCCAAGTTTCTCCGGGAGCGAGGAAAACCCAGTACTTC.